A selection of T cell receptor beta chains follows, all from one sample in a study of blood T cell repertoires in COVID-19. Generated by immunoSEQ multiplex PCR, the TCRdb table keeps only in-frame clones and is missing some. The sample lists approximately 150,000 clones; about 83% were seen once. Sequencing input: peripheral blood. These receptors were taken from a man in his sixties or seventies who had recovered from COVID-19. CDR3s include the opening cysteine and the closing phenylalanine or tryptophan. D genes are given only for firm matches. Some rows mark clone size as missing; the rest say once, few, many or name a class of expanded clone.

v_gene,j_gene,len,abundance,d_gene,CDR3aa,CDR3nt
TRBV14,TRBJ1-3,14,few,.,CASSPLGPGNTIYF,TGTGCCAGCAGCCCCCTTGGCCCTGGAAACACCATATATTTT
TRBV27,TRBJ2-2,17,many,TRBD2,CASSLHAGGVNTGELFF,TGTGCCAGCAGTCTCCACGCGGGAGGGGTAAACACCGGGGAGCTGTTTTTT
TRBV28,TRBJ1-4,15,.,.,CASSLGGGGNEKLFF,TGTGCCAGCAGTTTGGGGGGAGGTGGGAATGAAAAACTGTTTTTT
TRBV4-2,TRBJ2-1,16,.,TRBD2,CASSSGEAGGPVEQFF,TGTGCCAGCAGCTCCGGTGAAGCGGGAGGGCCGGTTGAGCAGTTCTTC
TRBV19,TRBJ2-1,15,.,.,CASSSQAGTYNEQFF,TGTGCCAGTAGTAGTCAGGCGGGAACCTACAATGAGCAGTTCTTC
TRBV27,TRBJ2-3,15,.,.,CASSFLRRYTDTQYF,TGTGCCAGCAGTTTTTTGCGGAGATACACAGATACGCAGTATTTT
TRBV9,TRBJ1-2,14,.,.,CASSQTRSNYGYTF,TGTGCCAGCAGCCAGACTAGATCTAACTATGGCTACACCTTC
TRBV5-4,TRBJ1-3,13,.,.,CASSRDKGNTIYF,TGTGCCAGCAGCCGGGACAAGGGAAACACCATATATTTT
TRBV19,TRBJ1-1,13,once,.,CASKTLMNTEAFF,TGTGCCAGTAAGACACTGATGAACACTGAAGCTTTCTTT
TRBV29-1,TRBJ1-1,13,.,.,CSVEVGGDTEAFF,TGCAGCGTTGAGGTTGGAGGAGACACTGAAGCTTTCTTT
TRBV5-1,TRBJ1-3,15,.,.,CASSSRTGSGNTIYF,TGCGCCAGCAGCTCCCGAACGGGCTCTGGAAACACCATATATTTT
TRBV3-1/TRBV3-2,TRBJ1-1,14,.,TRBD1,CASNLGQGATEAFF,TGTGCCAGCAACCTGGGGCAGGGGGCAACTGAAGCTTTCTTT
TRBV28,TRBJ1-6,14,.,.,CASSSGPSNSPLHF,TGTGCCAGCAGTTCCGGTCCTAGTAATTCACCCCTCCACTTT
TRBV5-1,TRBJ1-4,13,.,TRBD1,CASGTGANEKLFF,TGCGCCAGCGGGACAGGGGCTAATGAAAAACTGTTTTTT
TRBV3-1/TRBV3-2,TRBJ1-4,15,.,TRBD1,CASSKGGTGYEKLFF,TGTGCCAGCAGCAAGGGGGGGACAGGGTATGAAAAACTGTTTTTT
TRBV19,TRBJ1-2,11,.,.,CASENGDGYTF,TGTGCCAGTGAGAATGGTGATGGCTACACCTTC
TRBV5-4,TRBJ2-1,15,.,TRBD2,CASSLTSGSYNEQFF,TGTGCCAGCAGCCTTACTAGCGGATCTTACAATGAGCAGTTCTTC
TRBV6-6,TRBJ2-1,19,.,TRBD2,CASSPRGTSGQVGYNEQFF,TGTGCCAGCAGTCCAAGAGGGACTAGCGGTCAGGTGGGTTACAATGAGCAGTTCTTC
TRBV19,TRBJ2-7,14,.,TRBD2,CASSIAGLREKQYF,TGTGCCAGTAGTATAGCGGGACTAAGGGAGAAACAGTACTTC
TRBV5-1,TRBJ2-3,13,.,.,CASSPRFIDTQYF,TGCGCCAGCAGCCCGCGTTTCATAGATACGCAGTATTTT
TRBV25-1,TRBJ2-2,13,medium-sized,.,CASSAGNTGELFF,TGTGCCAGCAGTGCCGGGAACACCGGGGAGCTGTTTTTT
TRBV6-4,TRBJ2-1,17,.,TRBD2,CASSVEPSGSSYNEQFF,TGTGCCAGCAGTGTCGAGCCTAGCGGGAGCTCCTACAATGAGCAGTTCTTC
TRBV29-1,TRBJ2-7,13,few,TRBD1,CSVKGDRVSEQYF,TGCAGCGTCAAGGGGGACAGGGTGAGCGAGCAGTACTTC
TRBV9,TRBJ2-1,15,.,TRBD2,CASSVTSGTYNEQFF,TGTGCCAGCAGCGTGACTAGCGGAACATACAATGAGCAGTTCTTC
TRBV5-1,TRBJ1-1,14,.,TRBD1,CASSLGTGSAEAFF,TGCGCCAGCAGCTTAGGGACAGGGTCTGCTGAAGCTTTCTTT
TRBV5-1,TRBJ2-5,15,.,.,CASSFSGLSLETQYF,TGCGCCAGCAGCTTTAGCGGACTATCCCTCGAGACCCAGTACTTC
TRBV19,TRBJ2-1,13,.,.,CASSINARDEQFF,TGTGCCAGTAGTATCAATGCCAGGGATGAGCAGTTCTTC
TRBV28,TRBJ2-4,13,.,TRBD1,CASRPTGQGIQYF,TGTGCCAGCAGGCCGACAGGGCAGGGCATTCAGTACTTC
TRBV15,TRBJ2-1,15,once,TRBD2,CATSRSLAGKNEQFF,TGTGCCACCAGCAGATCTCTAGCGGGAAAGAATGAGCAGTTCTTC
TRBV19,TRBJ1-4,15,.,.,CASSDWPLPNEKLFF,TGTGCCAGTAGTGACTGGCCACTACCAAATGAAAAACTGTTTTTT
TRBV6-1,TRBJ1-6,14,.,.,CASSELDRNSPLHF,TGTGCCAGCAGTGAACTGGACAGAAATTCACCCCTCCACTTT
TRBV12-3/TRBV12-4,TRBJ2-5,12,.,.,CASGQVQETQYF,TGTGCCAGTGGCCAAGTCCAAGAGACCCAGTACTTC
TRBV27,TRBJ2-1,17,.,TRBD2,CASSLKPGLAGRNEQFF,TGTGCCAGCAGTTTAAAGCCGGGACTAGCGGGAAGAAATGAGCAGTTCTTC
TRBV7-3,TRBJ2-2,19,.,.,CASSLTTWIEDSNTGELFF,TGTGCCAGCAGCTTAACCACCTGGATTGAGGACTCAAACACCGGGGAGCTGTTTTTT
TRBV5-6,TRBJ2-7,16,.,TRBD1,CASSFGTGGFSYEQYF,TGTGCCAGCAGCTTCGGGACAGGGGGCTTCTCCTACGAGCAGTACTTC
TRBV11-2,TRBJ2-7,14,.,.,CASSSLVRVNEQYF,TGTGCCAGCAGCTCACTCGTCAGGGTTAACGAGCAGTACTTC
TRBV3-1/TRBV3-2,TRBJ2-5,17,.,TRBD2,CASTQGLAGPHFGTQYF,TGTGCCAGCACCCAAGGGCTAGCGGGCCCTCATTTTGGGACCCAGTACTTC
TRBV2,TRBJ1-1,14,once,TRBD1,CASRAQGTGTEAFF,TGTGCCAGCAGGGCACAGGGGACGGGAACTGAAGCTTTCTTT
TRBV6-1,TRBJ1-2,13,once,.,CASTFGLIYGYTF,TGTGCCAGCACCTTCGGGTTGATCTATGGCTACACCTTC
TRBV19,TRBJ2-7,14,few,TRBD2,CASKTGLAFYEQYF,TGTGCCAGTAAAACGGGACTAGCTTTCTACGAGCAGTACTTC
TRBV2,TRBJ2-6,16,.,.,CASSRADSSGANVLTF,TGTGCCAGCAGCAGGGCAGACTCCTCTGGGGCCAACGTCCTGACTTTC
TRBV6-5,TRBJ1-1,13,.,.,CASSLNSNTEAFF,TGTGCCAGCAGCTTGAACTCGAACACTGAAGCTTTCTTT
TRBV10-3,TRBJ1-2,14,.,.,CAISEGQTNYGYTF,TGTGCCATCAGTGAGGGACAAACTAACTATGGCTACACCTTC
TRBV4-2,TRBJ2-2,16,.,.,CASSPDVGQKTGELFF,TGTGCCAGCAGCCCTGACGTTGGGCAGAAAACCGGGGAGCTGTTTTTT
TRBV2,TRBJ2-3,16,.,.,CASQYRRTTSTDTQYF,TGTGCCAGCCAATATCGCAGGACAACTAGCACAGATACGCAGTATTTT
TRBV27,TRBJ1-5,15,.,.,CASSRSAMGNQPQHF,TGCGCCAGCAGTCGGTCAGCGATGGGCAATCAGCCCCAGCATTTT
TRBV25-1,TRBJ1-2,14,.,.,CASSPPHNRGGYTF,TGTGCCAGCAGTCCTCCCCATAATAGGGGTGGCTACACCTTC
TRBV9,TRBJ2-1,15,.,.,CASSVASVTYNEQFF,TGTGCCAGCAGCGTAGCTTCGGTAACCTACAATGAGCAGTTCTTC
TRBV19,TRBJ1-5,13,.,.,CASSIGSHQPQHF,TGTGCCAGTAGTATAGGCAGTCATCAGCCCCAGCATTTT
TRBV10-1,TRBJ2-2,17,few,TRBD1,CASSAGQDSLFTGELFF,TGCGCCAGCAGTGCGGGACAGGATTCTCTATTCACCGGGGAGCTGTTTTTT
TRBV2,TRBJ2-6,17,.,.,CASSAQGSLSGANVLTF,TGTGCCAGCAGTGCGCAGGGCTCCCTCTCTGGGGCCAACGTCCTGACTTTC
TRBV6-5,TRBJ2-5,13,.,TRBD1,CASSGTDQETQYF,TGTGCCAGCAGCGGGACAGACCAAGAGACCCAGTACTTC
TRBV30,TRBJ1-6,14,.,.,CAWNDGLRNSPLHF,TGTGCCTGGAATGATGGACTGAGAAATTCACCCCTCCACTTT
TRBV5-1,TRBJ2-1,15,.,TRBD1,CASSTGQGADIEQFF,TGCGCCAGCAGCACCGGACAGGGGGCGGACATTGAGCAGTTCTTC